This T cell receptor beta chain was found in a study of blood T cell repertoires in COVID-19 (dated by TCRdb to about 2020). About the investigation overall: Samples from collaborators originated in the United States, Italy and Spain and spanned both the acute and convalescent phases of COVID-19. The material from the prospective study consisted of cDNA or gDNA derived from T cells, B-cell-depleted T cells, or PBMCs. Sample metadata almost always included a de-identified subject ID, COVID-19 status, age in years and sex. Samples were obtained from the ongoing ImmuneRACE study (first 160 participants) and from 1,200 or so subjects provided by 6 global collaborators. The repertoires were released in a freely available public database intended as a resource for research on the immune response to SARS-CoV-2. Where HLA class I and class II types were available, the types were taken from metadata supplied by the sample provider, not from assay-based typing. The dataset comprised deeply sampled blood TCRbeta repertoires from subjects exposed to, actively infected with, or recovered from COVID-19.

Each collaborating institution followed its own protocols to collect whole blood in K2EDTA tubes. For TCRbeta analysis, collaborator samples were shipped as frozen whole blood, as isolated PBMCs, or as DNA extracted from either sample type. The immunoSEQ Assay, a bias-controlled multiplex PCR, was used to amplify TCRbeta CDR3 regions from genomic DNA. On the authors' methods: Within the assay, amplification of reference gene primers was used to estimate how many nucleated cells each sample contained. Sequence reads were collapsed and filtered to measure the absolute abundance of every unique TCRbeta CDR3 rearrangement. For each sample, productive Simpson clonality was calculated by taking the square root of Simpson's diversity index across productive rearrangements. TCRdb obtained this table from immuneACCESS and retained in-frame rearrangements with V and J assigned. These tables miss some clones; where compared with another copy, unresolved V genes account for less than half of the shortfall, and the remainder is unexplained. V, J and clone size are taken as reported in that table, and D and trimming were inferred from the DNA itself. Across this sample there are around 200,000 clones, with about 86% seen only once. 4% to 5.5% of the sample is in the top ten clones.

V lost 1 base and J lost 7 bases; the stretch between them is 16 bases long. Spanning cysteine to phenylalanine, the CDR3 consists of 15 amino acids. Only the CDR3 part of the read is kept: 45 bases, read in frame from the first base. CDR1 and CDR2, per the germline V gene, are LGHNA and YSLEER. As for this clone: Its recognized antigen is unknown. Base qualities are not at hand, and no much larger clone is one base apart.

What the authors observed across the whole study: How much clinical and demographic metadata was included differed by source and by participant, and the metadata was provided uncurated.

This sequence uses TRBV4-3 and TRBJ1-2; the D gene assignment is ambiguous. Sequenced: peripheral blood. The sequence was obtained from a middle-aged man with active or convalescent COVID-19. The DNA sequence is given as TGCGCCAGCAGCCAAGTGATGTCGGGGAGTGGTGGCTACACCTTC. This encodes CASSQVMSGSGGYTF.